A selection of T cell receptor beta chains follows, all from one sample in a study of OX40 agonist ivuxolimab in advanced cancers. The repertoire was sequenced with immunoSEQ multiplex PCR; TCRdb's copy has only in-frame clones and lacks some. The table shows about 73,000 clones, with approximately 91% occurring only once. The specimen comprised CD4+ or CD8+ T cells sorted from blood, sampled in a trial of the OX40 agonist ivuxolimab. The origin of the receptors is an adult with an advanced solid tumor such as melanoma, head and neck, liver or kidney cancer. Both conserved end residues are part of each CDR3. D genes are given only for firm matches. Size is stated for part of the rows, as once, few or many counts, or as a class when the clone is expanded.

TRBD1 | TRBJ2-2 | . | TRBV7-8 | CASSSDRGRITGELFF | TGTGCCAGCAGCTCGGACAGGGGGCGCATAACCGGGGAGCTGTTTTTT
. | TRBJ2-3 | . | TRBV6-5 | CASSYSGDPWDTQYF | TGTGCCAGCAGTTACTCAGGGGACCCATGGGATACGCAGTATTTT
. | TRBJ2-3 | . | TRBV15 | CATSRVTPTDTQYF | TGTGCCACCAGCAGAGTAACTCCCACAGATACGCAGTATTTT
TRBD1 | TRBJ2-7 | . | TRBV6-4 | CASSSRQGGSYEQYF | TGTGCCAGCAGTTCGAGACAGGGCGGCTCCTACGAGCAGTACTTC
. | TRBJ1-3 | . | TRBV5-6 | CASSPAGHSGNTIYF | TGTGCCAGCAGTCCCGCGGGTCACTCTGGAAACACCATATATTTT
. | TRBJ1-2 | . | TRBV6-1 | CANNKPGYTF | TGTGCCAACAACAAGCCCGGCTACACCTTC
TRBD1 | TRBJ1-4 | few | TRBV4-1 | CASSQGQGNEKLFF | TGCGCCAGCAGCCAGGGACAGGGGAATGAAAAACTGTTTTTT
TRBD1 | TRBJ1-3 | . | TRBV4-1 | CASSQGQGEGYSGNTIYF | TGCGCCAGCAGCCAAGGACAGGGAGAGGGGTACTCTGGAAACACCATATATTTT
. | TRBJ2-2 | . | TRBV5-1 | CASSFRAGELFF | TGCGCCAGCAGCTTCCGAGCCGGGGAGCTGTTTTTT
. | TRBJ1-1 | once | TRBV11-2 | CASSLVEGTTEAFF | TGTGCCAGCAGCTTAGTGGAGGGGACCACTGAAGCTTTCTTT
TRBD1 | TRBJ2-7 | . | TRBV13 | CASSPKDRSYEQYF | TGTGCCAGCAGCCCTAAGGACAGGTCCTACGAGCAGTACTTC
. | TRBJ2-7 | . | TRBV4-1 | CASSQGRAVNSYEQYF | TGCGCCAGCAGCCAAGGCCGGGCCGTGAACTCCTACGAGCAGTACTTC
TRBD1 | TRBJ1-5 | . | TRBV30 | CAWSVGGSSNQPQHF | TGTGCCTGGAGTGTAGGGGGCAGTAGCAATCAGCCCCAGCATTTT
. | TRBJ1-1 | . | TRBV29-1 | CSVEKGNTEAFF | TGCAGCGTTGAGAAGGGGAACACTGAAGCTTTCTTT
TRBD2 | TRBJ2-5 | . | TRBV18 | CASSPRTSGGQETQYF | TGTGCCAGCTCACCACGGACTAGCGGGGGGCAAGAGACCCAGTACTTC
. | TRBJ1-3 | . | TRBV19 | CASTYSGFPSGNTIYF | TGTGCCAGTACCTATTCGGGGTTTCCCTCTGGAAACACCATATATTTT
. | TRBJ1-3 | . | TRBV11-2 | CASSRDSGNTIYF | TGTGCCAGCAGCCGCGACTCTGGAAACACCATATATTTT
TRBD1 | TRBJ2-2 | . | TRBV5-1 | CASSPGTGGSGELFF | TGCGCCAGCAGCCCCGGGACAGGGGGTTCCGGGGAGCTGTTTTTT
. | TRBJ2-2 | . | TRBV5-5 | CASSSNPDRGNTGELFF | TGTGCCAGCAGCTCCAACCCTGACAGAGGGAACACCGGGGAGCTGTTTTTT
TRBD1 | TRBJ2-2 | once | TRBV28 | CASSTQGAGTGELFF | TGTGCCAGCAGCACACAGGGGGCCGGCACCGGGGAGCTGTTTTTT
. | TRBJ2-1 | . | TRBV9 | CASSVAVTNEQFF | TGTGCCAGCAGCGTAGCCGTAACCAATGAGCAGTTCTTC
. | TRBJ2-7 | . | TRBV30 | CACRETYEQYF | TGTGCCTGTAGAGAAACCTACGAGCAGTACTTC
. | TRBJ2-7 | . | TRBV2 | CASSQRQNEQYF | TGTGCCAGCAGTCAAAGACAGAACGAGCAGTACTTC
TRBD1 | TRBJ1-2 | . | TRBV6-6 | CASSSRGQGHYGYTF | TGTGCCAGCAGTTCTCGAGGACAGGGGCACTATGGCTACACCTTC
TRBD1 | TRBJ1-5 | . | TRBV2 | CASSGTGVIGQPQHF | TGTGCCAGCAGCGGGACAGGGGTTATTGGACAGCCCCAGCATTTT
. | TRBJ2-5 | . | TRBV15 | CATSRESGQETQYF | TGTGCCACCAGCAGAGAGTCTGGGCAAGAGACCCAGTACTTC
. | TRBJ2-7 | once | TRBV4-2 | CASSQEPRGFYSGSYEQYF | TGTGCCAGCAGCCAAGAACCTAGGGGCTTTTACAGTGGCTCCTACGAGCAGTACTTC
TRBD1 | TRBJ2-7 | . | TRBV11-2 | CASSLVLGQGSSYEQYF | TGTGCCAGCAGCTTAGTGCTGGGACAGGGGTCATCCTACGAGCAGTACTTC
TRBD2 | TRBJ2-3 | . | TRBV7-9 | CASSARGGGAGDTQYF | TGTGCCAGCAGCGCCCGCGGCGGGGGGGCCGGAGATACGCAGTATTTT
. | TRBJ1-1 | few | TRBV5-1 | CASSLDGAYTEAFF | TGCGCCAGCAGCTTGGACGGGGCATACACTGAAGCTTTCTTT
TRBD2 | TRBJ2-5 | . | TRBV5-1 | CASSFMTSGKETQYF | TGCGCCAGCAGCTTTATGACTAGCGGAAAAGAGACCCAGTACTTC
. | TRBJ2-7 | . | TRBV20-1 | CSASRGYEQYF | TGCAGTGCTAGCCGAGGCTACGAGCAGTACTTC
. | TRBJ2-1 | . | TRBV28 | CASSSPNRPHEQFF | TGTGCCAGCAGTTCCCCTAACAGGCCCCATGAGCAGTTCTTC
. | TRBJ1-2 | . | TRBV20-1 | CSATGRRGYTF | TGCAGTGCCACAGGCCGTCGGGGCTACACCTTC
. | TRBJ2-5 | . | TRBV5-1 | CASSLSGGQETQYF | TGCGCCAGCAGCTTGTCGGGCGGACAAGAGACCCAGTACTTC
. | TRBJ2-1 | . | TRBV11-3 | CASSLASSNEQFF | TGTGCCAGCAGCTTAGCCTCTAGCAATGAGCAGTTCTTC
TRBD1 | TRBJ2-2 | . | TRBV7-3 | CASSLFMGQVVGELFF | TGTGCCAGCAGCTTATTCATGGGACAGGTGGTCGGGGAGCTGTTTTTT
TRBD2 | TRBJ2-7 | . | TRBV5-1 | CASSPGGAGANSYEQYF | TGCGCCAGCAGCCCCGGGGGAGCGGGGGCAAACTCCTACGAGCAGTACTTC
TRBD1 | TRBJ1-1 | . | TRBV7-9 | CASSPGQMNTEAFF | TGTGCCAGCAGCCCGGGACAGATGAACACTGAAGCTTTCTTT
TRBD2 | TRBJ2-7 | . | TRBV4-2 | CASSQESSGPYEQYF | TGTGCCAGCAGCCAAGAGTCTAGCGGGCCCTACGAGCAGTACTTC
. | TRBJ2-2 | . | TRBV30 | CAWSKYSSTGELFF | TGTGCCTGGAGTAAATACTCATCCACCGGGGAGCTGTTTTTT
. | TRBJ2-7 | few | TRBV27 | CASSPQGTTPSEQYF | TGTGCCAGCAGTCCTCAGGGGACAACCCCCTCCGAGCAGTACTTC
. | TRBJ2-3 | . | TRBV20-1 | CSASREDTQYF | TGCAGTGCTAGCAGGGAGGATACGCAGTATTTT
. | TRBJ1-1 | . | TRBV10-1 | CASSGTRGNTEAFF | TGCGCCAGCAGTGGGACAAGGGGGAACACTGAAGCTTTCTTT
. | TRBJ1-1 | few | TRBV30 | CAWTQRWVNTEAFF | TGTGCCTGGACCCAGCGTTGGGTGAACACTGAAGCTTTCTTT
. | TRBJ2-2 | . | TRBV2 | CASSAQGVGTGELFF | TGTGCCAGCAGTGCACAGGGTGTGGGGACCGGGGAGCTGTTTTTT
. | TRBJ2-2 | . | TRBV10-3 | CAISEPITNTGELFF | TGTGCCATCAGTGAGCCGATAACGAACACCGGGGAGCTGTTTTTT
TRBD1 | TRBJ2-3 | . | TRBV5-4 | CASSLQGVVADTQYF | TGTGCCAGCAGCTTACAGGGGGTGGTAGCAGATACGCAGTATTTT
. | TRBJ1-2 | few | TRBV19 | CASIPRGQFYGYTF | TGTGCCAGTATTCCTCGGGGGCAGTTCTATGGCTACACCTTC
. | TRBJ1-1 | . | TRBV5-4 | CASSLPSPGQNTEAFF | TGTGCCAGCAGCTTACCCTCCCCAGGTCAGAACACTGAAGCTTTCTTT